These 17 T cell receptor beta chains share one sample of origin, sequenced in a study of blood T cell repertoires in COVID-19. Assay used: immunoSEQ multiplex PCR; TCRdb lists only in-frame clones, some missing. The table records about 230,000 clones, 80% to 90% of them present only once. Sequencing input: peripheral blood. Source of these receptors: a woman at least 80 years old with COVID-19, enrolled during active disease.

The V gene is TRBV28, the J gene TRBJ2-7, with D possibly TRBD2 on 5 matching bases. Trimming shortened V by 5 bases and J by 5 bases, and 28 bases separated the two germline ends. The CDR3 spans 18 residues. Germline V gene sequence: CDR1 MDHEN, CDR2 SYDVKM. DNA of the CDR3: TGTGCCAGCAGTCCCCCTCGAGCGGAGCTGCGGGTTGGGAACGAGCAGTACTTC. Protein: CASSPPRAELRVGNEQYF.

The rearrangement joins TRBV6-5 to TRBJ1-2, with D possibly matching TRBD1 (5 bases). CDR1 and CDR2 (germline): MNHEY, SVGAGI. This CDR3 region has 14 residues. The ends were cut back, 6 bases at V and 4 bases at J, with 15 bases in the middle. The CDR3: CASRSTGRIYGYTF. The CDR3 DNA reads as TGTGCCAGCAGGTCAACAGGTCGAATCTATGGCTACACCTTC.

The V call is TRBV6-1, the J call TRBJ1-5; tentatively, D is TRBD1 (5 bases). The germline V and J ends were trimmed by 3 bases and 6 bases, with 9 bases remaining between them. From germline, CDR1 is MNHNS and CDR2 SASEGT. This CDR3 spans 13 amino acids. This chain's CDR3 is CASSDREGQPQHF. The CDR3 region has the DNA TGTGCCAGCAGTGACAGGGAGGGTCAGCCCCAGCATTTT.

V and J are TRBV24-1 and TRBJ1-2, with TRBD1 identical over 7 bases. The germline gives CDR1 KGHDR, CDR2 SFDVKD. J lost 4 bases, V lost 4 bases, and 8 bases had no gene match. This CDR3 has 15 residues. CDR3 nucleotides: TGTGCCACCAGTGACCGTAGGACAGGTAGCTATGGCTACACCTTC. Translation gives CATSDRRTGSYGYTF.

V is TRBV10-2 and J is TRBJ1-1; D is uncertain. This CDR3 contains 12 residues. V lost 6 bases to trimming and J lost 7 bases, with 12 bases between them. Germline V gives CDR1 WSHSY, CDR2 SAAADI. The DNA of the CDR3 is TGCGCCAGCAGGGACTCCGCTCGTGAAGCTTTCTTT. Encoded protein: CASRDSAREAFF.

The chain links TRBV5-8 to TRBJ1-5, with D perhaps matching TRBD1 (5 bases). The CDR3 spans 15 residues. V was cut by 4 bases and J by 0 bases, with 11 bases left in between. Per the germline V gene, CDR1 is SGHTS and CDR2 is YDEGEE. The CDR3 sequence is CASSRGTYSNQPQHF. In nucleotides, the CDR3 is TGTGCCAGCAGCCGTGGGACTTATAGCAATCAGCCCCAGCATTTT.

The V and J genes are TRBV7-9 and TRBJ2-1; 11 nucleotides agree with TRBD2. The CDR3 consists of 14 residues. Unmatched junction bases numbered 1, after V lost 2 bases and J lost 7 bases. CDR1 and CDR2 from the germline V gene are SEHNR and FQNEAQ (reference sequence). The DNA of the CDR3 is TGTGCCAGCAGCTTATCTAGCGGGGGGAATGAGCAGTTCTTC. This encodes CASSLSSGGNEQFF.

The genes are TRBV12-3 or TRBV12-4 and TRBJ1-2, with D possibly TRBD1 on 5 matching bases. This CDR3 has 13 residues. Trimming removed 3 bases from V and 1 base from J, with 6 bases in between. Here the CDR3 reads CASSFGHNYGYTF. The CDR3 DNA sequence: TGTGCCAGCAGTTTCGGACATAACTATGGCTACACCTTC.

The gene calls are TRBV3-1 (or the pseudogene TRBV3-2) and TRBJ2-6, with 7 bases that match TRBD1. J was trimmed by 0 bases and V by 1 base; bases with no gene match: 3. The CDR3 is 17 residues long. Germline V CDR1 and CDR2: LGHDT, YNNKEL (reference sequence). CDR3 coding DNA: TGTGCCAGCAGCCAAGGGACAGGCCACTCTGGGGCCAACGTCCTGACTTTC. Residues: CASSQGTGHSGANVLTF.

By share, this clone counts as medium-sized. The chain carries TRBV5-4 and TRBJ1-1; 7 nucleotides match TRBD1. CDR3 length equals 13 residues. Trimming cost V 0 bases and J 8 bases; bases outside gene matches: 4. Germline-derived CDR1 and CDR2 are SGHNT and YYREEE (reference sequence). CDR3 sequence reads: CASSLGGTAEAFF. For the CDR3, the DNA is TGTGCCAGCAGCTTGGGGGGGACAGCCGAAGCTTTCTTT.

The chain recombines TRBV24-1 with TRBJ2-5; D may be TRBD2 (6 bases). Between the trimmed V and J ends, which lost 3 bases and 1 base, there was a span of 8 bases. From germline, CDR1 is KGHDR and CDR2 SFDVKD. CDR3 length: 14 amino acids. CDR3 nucleotides: TGTGCCACCAGTGATGCGGGGACCCAAGAGACCCAGTACTTC. Its translation is CATSDAGTQETQYF.

A single count supports this clone. The rearrangement links TRBV18 to TRBJ1-1; 7 bases are shared with TRBD1. With V trimmed by 4 bases and J by 7 bases, 6 bases remained unmatched. CDR1 is KGHSH and CDR2 is LQKENI in the germline V gene. The CDR3 covers 13 residues. The CDR3 region is CASSLGQDLEAFF. The CDR3 DNA reads as TGTGCCAGCTCACTTGGACAGGACCTTGAAGCTTTCTTT.

The chain employs TRBV24-1 and TRBJ2-1, with 7 positions matching TRBD2. Germline V gene sequence: CDR1 KGHDR, CDR2 SFDVKD. The CDR3 consists of 15 residues. After removal of 3 bases from V and 3 bases from J, the junction contained 4 bases not matched to a gene. The CDR3 nucleotides are TGTGCCACCAGTGATAGTGCGGGAGTCTACAATGAGCAGTTCTTC. Protein product: CATSDSAGVYNEQFF.

The V call is TRBV30, the J call TRBJ1-1; no firm D call. V shed 4 bases and J shed 5 bases, with 8 bases lying between them. The CDR3 is 11 residues long. Looked up from germline, CDR1 is GTSNPN and CDR2 is SVGIG (reference sequence). The CDR3 DNA follows: TGTGCCTGGATCACGACTACTGAAGCTTTCTTT. This sequence encodes CAWITTTEAFF.

This clone has just one count. As DNA, the CDR3 is TGCGCCAGCCTTGGACAAGCAAAGGCCTACGAGCAGTACTTC. Protein: CASLGQAKAYEQYF. This chain joins TRBV10-2 and TRBJ2-7, with D maybe TRBD1 (5 bases). The CDR3 runs 14 residues. V dropped 8 bases and J dropped 2 bases, with 16 bases sitting between them. Germline V gene sequence: CDR1 WSHSY, CDR2 SAAADI.

This chain connects TRBV3-1 (or the pseudogene TRBV3-2) to TRBJ1-1; a weak D match, TRBD1 (5 bases). This CDR3 is 12 amino acids long. The germline gives CDR1 LGHDT, CDR2 YNNKEL (reference sequence). Trimming shortened V by 5 bases and J by 7 bases, and 11 bases separated the two germline ends. The CDR3 DNA follows: TGTGCCAGCAGCTTTCAGGGTGGTGAAGCTTTCTTT. Protein product: CASSFQGGEAFF.

V gene TRBV5-1 combines with J gene TRBJ1-1, with 7 bases aligning to TRBD1. This CDR3 has 15 residues. In germline, CDR1 is SGHRS, CDR2 YFSETQ. The J segment lost 3 bases and the V segment lost 6 bases, leaving 11 bases of the junction unmatched. DNA of the CDR3: TGCGCCAGCACCAACTACAGGGGAGGATACACTGAAGCTTTCTTT. It yields the protein CASTNYRGGYTEAFF.